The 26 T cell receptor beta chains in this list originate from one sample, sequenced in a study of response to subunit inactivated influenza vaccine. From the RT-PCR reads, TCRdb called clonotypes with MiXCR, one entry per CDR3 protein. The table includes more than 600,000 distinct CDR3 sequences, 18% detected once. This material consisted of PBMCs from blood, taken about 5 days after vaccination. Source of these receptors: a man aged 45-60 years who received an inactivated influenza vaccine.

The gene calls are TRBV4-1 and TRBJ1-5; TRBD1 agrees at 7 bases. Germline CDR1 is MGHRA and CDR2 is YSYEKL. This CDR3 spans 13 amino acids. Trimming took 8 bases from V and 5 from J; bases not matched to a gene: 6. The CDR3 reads CASANDRDQPQHF. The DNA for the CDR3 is TGCGCCAGCGCCAATGACAGGGATCAGCCCCAGCATTTT.

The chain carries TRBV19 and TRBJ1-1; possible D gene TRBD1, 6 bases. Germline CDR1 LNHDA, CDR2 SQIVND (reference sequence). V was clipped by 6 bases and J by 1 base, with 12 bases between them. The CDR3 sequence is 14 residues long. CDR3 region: CASRPGHRNTEAFF. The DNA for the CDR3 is TGTGCCAGTAGGCCGGGACATAGGAACACTGAAGCTTTCTTT.

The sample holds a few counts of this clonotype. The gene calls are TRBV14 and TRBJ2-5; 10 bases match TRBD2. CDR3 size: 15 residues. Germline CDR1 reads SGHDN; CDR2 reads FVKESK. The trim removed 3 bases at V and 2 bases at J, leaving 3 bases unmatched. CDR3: CASSHSGRWQETQYF. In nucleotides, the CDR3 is TGTGCCAGCAGCCATAGCGGGAGGTGGCAAGAGACCCAGTACTTC.

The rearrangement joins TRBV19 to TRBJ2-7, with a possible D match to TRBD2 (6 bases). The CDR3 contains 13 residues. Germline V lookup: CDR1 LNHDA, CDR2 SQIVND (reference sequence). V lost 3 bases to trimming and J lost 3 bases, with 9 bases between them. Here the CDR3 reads CASSMAAGYEQYF. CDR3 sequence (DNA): TGTGCCAGTAGTATGGCAGCGGGCTACGAGCAGTACTTC. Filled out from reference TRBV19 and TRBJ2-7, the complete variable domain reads DGGITQSPKYLFRKEGQNVTLSCEQNLNHDAMYWYRQDPGQGLRLIYYSQIVNDFQKGDIAEGYSVSREKKESFPLTVTSAQKNPTAFYLCASSMAAGYEQYFGPGTRLTVT.

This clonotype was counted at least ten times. The CDR3 DNA reads as TGTGCCACCAGTGGCAGAACAGGGACCGGGGAGCTGTTTTTT. Its translation: CATSGRTGTGELFF. The chain uses TRBV24-1 and TRBJ2-2, with D perhaps TRBD1 (6 bases). Trimming removed 5 bases at V and 5 bases at J, with 11 bases between. Germline-derived CDR1 and CDR2 are KGHDR and SFDVKD. The CDR3 consists of 14 residues.

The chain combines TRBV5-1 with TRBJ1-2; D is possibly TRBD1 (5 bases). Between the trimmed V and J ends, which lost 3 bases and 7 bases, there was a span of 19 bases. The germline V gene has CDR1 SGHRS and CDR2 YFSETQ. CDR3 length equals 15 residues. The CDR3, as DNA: TGCGCCAGCAGCTCCTCCGGGGCAGGTTCCTCTGGCTACACCTTC. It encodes CASSSSGAGSSGYTF.

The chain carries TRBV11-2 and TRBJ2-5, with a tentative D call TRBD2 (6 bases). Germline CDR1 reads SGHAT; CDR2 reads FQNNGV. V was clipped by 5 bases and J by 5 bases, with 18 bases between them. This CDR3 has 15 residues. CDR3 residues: CASSLSGTAGETQYF. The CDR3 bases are TGTGCCAGCAGCCTATCTGGGACGGCGGGGGAGACCCAGTACTTC.

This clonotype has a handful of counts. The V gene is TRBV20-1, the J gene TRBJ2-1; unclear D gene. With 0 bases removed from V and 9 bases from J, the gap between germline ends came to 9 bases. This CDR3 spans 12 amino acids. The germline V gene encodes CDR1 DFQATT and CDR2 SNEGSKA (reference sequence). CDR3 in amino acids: CSARDRTLEQFF. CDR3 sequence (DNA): TGCAGTGCTAGAGATCGAACGCTTGAGCAGTTCTTC.

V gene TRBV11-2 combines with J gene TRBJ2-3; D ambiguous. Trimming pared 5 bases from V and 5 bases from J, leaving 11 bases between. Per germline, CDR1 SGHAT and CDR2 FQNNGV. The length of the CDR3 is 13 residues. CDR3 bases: TGTGCCAGCAGCCGAAGGCGTGGAGATACGCAGTATTTT. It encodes CASSRRRGDTQYF.

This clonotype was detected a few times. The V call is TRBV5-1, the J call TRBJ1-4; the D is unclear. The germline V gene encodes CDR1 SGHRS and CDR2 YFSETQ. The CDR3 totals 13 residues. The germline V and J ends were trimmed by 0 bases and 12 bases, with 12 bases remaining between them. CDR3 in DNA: TGCGCCAGCAGCTTGGAGTCCGGTCTAGAACTGTTTTTT. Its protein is CASSLESGLELFF.

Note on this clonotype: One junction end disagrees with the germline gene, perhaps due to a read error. CDR3: CTSSLTVSSYNEQFF. CDR3 bases: TGTACCAGCAGCTTAACGGTTAGCTCCTACAATGAGCAGTTCTTC. The chain joins TRBV7-9 to TRBJ2-1; D uncertain. The CDR3 covers 15 residues. In germline, CDR1 is SEHNR, CDR2 FQNEAQ (reference sequence).

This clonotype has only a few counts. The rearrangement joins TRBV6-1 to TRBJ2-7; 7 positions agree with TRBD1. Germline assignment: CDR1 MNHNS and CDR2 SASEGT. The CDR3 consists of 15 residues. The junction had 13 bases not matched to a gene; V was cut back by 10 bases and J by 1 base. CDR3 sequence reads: CATTYDRDSSYEQYF. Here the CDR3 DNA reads TGTGCCACTACCTACGATCGGGACAGTTCCTACGAGCAGTACTTC.

The CDR3 DNA is TGTGCCAACCTCAAATCACAGGGGGACAATGAGCAGTTCTTC. It codes for CANLKSQGDNEQFF. The chain recombines TRBV2 with TRBJ2-1; 8 bases are a match to TRBD1. Germline CDR1 reads SNHLY; CDR2 reads FYNNEI. With 10 bases clipped from V and 5 bases from J, the junction kept 10 bases outside the gene matches. The CDR3 spans 14 residues. Full variable domain (missing parts from reference TRBV2 and TRBJ2-1): EPEVTQTPSHQVTQMGQEVILRCVPISNHLYFYWYRQILGQKVEFLVSFYNNEISEKSEIFDDQFSVERPDGSNFTLKIRSTKLEDSAMYFCANLKSQGDNEQFFGPGTRLTVL.

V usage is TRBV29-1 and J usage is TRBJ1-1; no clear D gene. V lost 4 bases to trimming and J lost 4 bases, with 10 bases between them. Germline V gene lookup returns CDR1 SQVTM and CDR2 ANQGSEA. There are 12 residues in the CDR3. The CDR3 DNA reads TGCAGCGTTGTCCGGGTTGGCACTGAAGCTTTCTTT. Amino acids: CSVVRVGTEAFF.

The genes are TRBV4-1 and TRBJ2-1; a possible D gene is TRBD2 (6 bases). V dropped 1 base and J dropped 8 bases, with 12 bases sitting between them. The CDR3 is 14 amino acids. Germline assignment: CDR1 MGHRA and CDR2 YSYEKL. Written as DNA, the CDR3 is TGCGCCAGCAGCCAAGGGGACTCCAGACATGAGCAGTTCTTC. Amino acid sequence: CASSQGDSRHEQFF.

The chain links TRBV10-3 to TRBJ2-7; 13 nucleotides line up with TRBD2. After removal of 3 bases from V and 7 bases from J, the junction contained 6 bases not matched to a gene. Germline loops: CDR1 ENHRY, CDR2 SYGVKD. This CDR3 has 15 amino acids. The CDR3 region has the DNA TGTGCCATCAGTGAACTAGCGGGAGGGACGGGGGAGCAGTACTTC. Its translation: CAISELAGGTGEQYF.

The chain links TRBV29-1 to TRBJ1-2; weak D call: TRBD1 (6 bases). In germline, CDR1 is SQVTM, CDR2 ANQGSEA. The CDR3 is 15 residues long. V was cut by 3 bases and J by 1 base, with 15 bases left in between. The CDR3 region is CSVDATGPYNYGYTF. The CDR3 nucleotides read TGCAGCGTTGACGCGACAGGCCCTTATAACTATGGCTACACCTTC.

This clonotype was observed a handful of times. DNA for the CDR3: TGTGCCAGCCAGAATGGGGCAGATACGCAGTATTTT. Its translation is CASQNGADTQYF. The V gene is TRBV6-5, the J gene TRBJ2-3; D unclear. Germline V gives CDR1 MNHEY, CDR2 SVGAGI. There are 12 residues in the CDR3. V shed 8 bases and J shed 4 bases, with 10 bases lying between them.

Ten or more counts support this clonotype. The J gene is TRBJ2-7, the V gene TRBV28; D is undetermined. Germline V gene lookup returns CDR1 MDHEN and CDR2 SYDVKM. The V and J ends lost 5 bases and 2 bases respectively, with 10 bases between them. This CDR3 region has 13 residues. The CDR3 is CASSPPGTYEQYF. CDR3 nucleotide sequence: TGTGCCAGCAGTCCCCCAGGAACCTACGAGCAGTACTTC.

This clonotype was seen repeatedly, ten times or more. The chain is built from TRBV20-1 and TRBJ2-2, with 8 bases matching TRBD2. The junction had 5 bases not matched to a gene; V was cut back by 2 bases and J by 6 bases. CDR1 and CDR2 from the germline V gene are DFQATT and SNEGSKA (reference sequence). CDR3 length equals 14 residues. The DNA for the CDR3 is TGCAGTGCTAGAACCGGGGGGGCTTCCGGGGAGCTGTTTTTT. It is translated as CSARTGGASGELFF.

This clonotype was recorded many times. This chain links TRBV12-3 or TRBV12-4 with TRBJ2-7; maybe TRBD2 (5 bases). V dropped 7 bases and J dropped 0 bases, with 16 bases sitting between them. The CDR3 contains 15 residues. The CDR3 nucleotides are TGTGCCAGCAACCGAGGACTGGGTAGCTCCTACGAGCAGTACTTC. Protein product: CASNRGLGSSYEQYF.

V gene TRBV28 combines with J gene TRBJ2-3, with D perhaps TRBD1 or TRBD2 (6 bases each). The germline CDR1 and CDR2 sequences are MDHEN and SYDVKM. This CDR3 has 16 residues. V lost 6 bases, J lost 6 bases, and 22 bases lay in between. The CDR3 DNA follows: TGTGCCAGCAGCCGCACCTTGGCAAGGGGGGTTGATACGCAGTATTTT. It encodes CASSRTLARGVDTQYF.

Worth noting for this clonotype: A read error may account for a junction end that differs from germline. The CDR3 coding sequence is TGTGCCACCAGCAGAGAGGGACTATTGATCTTC. It specifies CATSREGLLIF. This chain uses TRBV15 with TRBJ2-1, with 7 bases matching TRBD2. The CDR3 sequence is 11 residues long. The germline V gene has CDR1 LNHNV and CDR2 YYDKDF (reference sequence).

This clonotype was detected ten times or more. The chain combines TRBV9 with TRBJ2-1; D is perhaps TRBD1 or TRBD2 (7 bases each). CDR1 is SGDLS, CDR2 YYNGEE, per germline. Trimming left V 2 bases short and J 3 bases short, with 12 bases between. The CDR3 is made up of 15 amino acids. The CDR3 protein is CASSVGGGGYNEQFF. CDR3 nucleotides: TGTGCCAGCAGCGTGGGAGGGGGCGGCTACAATGAGCAGTTCTTC.

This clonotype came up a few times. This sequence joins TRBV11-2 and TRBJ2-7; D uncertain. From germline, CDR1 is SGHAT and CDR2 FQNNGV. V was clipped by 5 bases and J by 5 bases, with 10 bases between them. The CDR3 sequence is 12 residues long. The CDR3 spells CASSLGSHEQYF. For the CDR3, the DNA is TGTGCCAGCAGCCTAGGTTCGCACGAGCAGTACTTC.

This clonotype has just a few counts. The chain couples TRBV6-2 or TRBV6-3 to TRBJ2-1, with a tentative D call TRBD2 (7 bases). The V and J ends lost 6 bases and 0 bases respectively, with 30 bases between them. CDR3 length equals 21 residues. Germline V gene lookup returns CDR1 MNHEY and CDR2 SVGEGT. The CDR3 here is CASSPGGFGGGHTSSYNEQFF. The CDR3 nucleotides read TGTGCCAGCAGCCCCGGTGGTTTTGGCGGGGGCCATACCAGCTCCTACAATGAGCAGTTCTTC.